This TCR beta chain comes out of a study of shared clonotypes between healthy human individuals. Study background: The study used three CD4 naive, three CD4 memory, two CD8 naive and one CD8 memory plate per donor.

Overall study findings and caveats: Deeper or shallower sequencing was expected to change how clonotypes are shared among donors. Having only a few donors restricted how much genetic and exposure-history diversity was captured.

The CDR3 is 13 amino acids. Trimming took 4 bases from V and 6 from J, leaving 11 bases between them. CDR1 and CDR2 from the germline V gene are SNHLY and FYNNEI. Regarding this clone: Its antigen is not identified.

Assay: immunoSEQ multiplex PCR; the TCRdb copy retains only in-frame clones and omits some. The sample records some 980,000 clones, less than 85% being singletons. The chain uses TRBV2 and TRBJ2-3, with D tentatively TRBD2 (5 bases). Sequences were obtained from memory CD4+ T cells sorted from blood. Described subset: CD45RA-negative fraction. This clonotype was sampled from a man between 18 and 35 years old in good health. This chain's CDR3 is CASSGEMSDTQYF. Here the CDR3 DNA reads TGTGCCAGCAGTGGGGAGATGTCCGATACGCAGTATTTT. Together with reference TRBV2 and TRBJ2-3, the CDR3 gives the full variable domain: EPEVTQTPSHQVTQMGQEVILRCVPISNHLYFYWYRQILGQKVEFLVSFYNNEISEKSEIFDDQFSVERPDGSNFTLKIRSTKLEDSAMYFCASSGEMSDTQYFGPGTRLTVL.